These 21 T cell receptor beta chains were all obtained from the same sample, sequenced in a study of blood T cell repertoires in COVID-19. Repertoires were generated with immunoSEQ multiplex PCR, while TCRdb's copy carries only in-frame clones and drops some. The table records fewer than 200,000 clones, about 74% of them present only once. The sequenced material came from peripheral blood. The receptors were sampled from a woman of 80 years or more with acute or convalescent COVID-19.

The chain uses TRBV28 and TRBJ2-2, with D possibly matching TRBD1 (6 bases). Germline-derived CDR1 and CDR2 are MDHEN and SYDVKM. Trimming took 10 bases from V and 7 from J, leaving 22 bases between them. The CDR3 covers 15 residues. The CDR3 DNA follows: TGTGCCATCGAAAATCAGGGGCTTCGGGGCGGGGAGCTGTTTTTT. Protein sequence: CAIENQGLRGGELFF. Together with reference TRBV28 and TRBJ2-2, the CDR3 gives the full variable domain: DVKVTQSSRYLVKRTGEKVFLECVQDMDHENMFWYRQDPGLGLRLIYFSYDVKMKEKGDIPEGYSVSREKKERFSLILESASTNQTSMYLCAIENQGLRGGELFFGEGSRLTVL.

This clone was recorded a few times. The V gene is TRBV5-5, the J gene TRBJ1-1, with D uncertain. V gave up 2 bases and J gave up 1 base, with 6 bases separating them. The CDR3 covers 13 residues. Germline CDR1 is SGHKS and CDR2 is YYEKEE (reference sequence). The CDR3 region is CASSFYGNTEAFF. Written as DNA, the CDR3 is TGTGCCAGCAGCTTCTACGGGAACACTGAAGCTTTCTTT.

This clone was counted between two and nine times. The V and J genes are TRBV5-1 and TRBJ1-2; a weak D match, TRBD1 (6 bases). CDR1 and CDR2 (germline): SGHRS, YFSETQ. CDR3 size: 13 residues. V was clipped by 7 bases and J by 1 base, with 11 bases between them. CDR3 nucleotide sequence: TGCGCCAGCCGGGACAACCTTAACTATGGCTACACCTTC. As protein: CASRDNLNYGYTF.

The chain uses TRBV19 and TRBJ2-2; 9 positions match TRBD2. Germline CDR1 and CDR2: LNHDA and SQIVND (reference sequence). V gave up 5 bases and J gave up 4 bases; unmatched junction bases: 5. CDR3 length equals 15 residues. The CDR3 DNA follows: TGTGCCAGTAGTTCTCAAGCGGGAGGCACCGGGGAGCTGTTTTTT. This translates into CASSSQAGGTGELFF. The complete variable domain, with remaining parts taken from reference TRBV19 and TRBJ2-2, reads DGGITQSPKYLFRKEGQNVTLSCEQNLNHDAMYWYRQDPGQGLRLIYYSQIVNDFQKGDIAEGYSVSREKKESFPLTVTSAQKNPTAFYLCASSSQAGGTGELFFGEGSRLTVL.

The chain combines TRBV28 with TRBJ1-5; no firm D call. Trimming left V 6 bases short and J 2 bases short, with 17 bases between. Germline V gene data show CDR1 as MDHEN and CDR2 as SYDVKM. The CDR3 totals 16 residues. CDR3 DNA sequence: TGTGCCAGCAGGCCGGCAGGACTAGGAGGCAATCAGCCCCAGCATTTT. It encodes CASRPAGLGGNQPQHF.

The rearrangement joins TRBV5-1 to TRBJ2-3; unclear D gene. This CDR3 comprises 11 residues. Germline V gene data show CDR1 as SGHRS and CDR2 as YFSETQ. V was shortened by 4 bases and J by 5 bases, with 5 bases between the two germline ends. The CDR3 DNA reads as TGCGCCAGCAGCCTAGGAGATACGCAGTATTTT. It yields the protein CASSLGDTQYF.

This chain's CDR3 is CASSLVRGRYEQYF. In DNA form, the CDR3 reads TGTGCCAGCAGCTTGGTTAGGGGTCGGTACGAGCAGTACTTC. V gene TRBV5-5 combines with J gene TRBJ2-7; D is perhaps TRBD1 (5 bases). The V gene lost 0 bases and the J gene lost 4 bases, with 11 bases spanning the gap. Germline V gene lookup returns CDR1 SGHKS and CDR2 YYEKEE (reference sequence). The CDR3 contains 14 residues.

The sample holds one count of this clone. The chain couples TRBV10-2 to TRBJ2-1, with 7 bases fitting TRBD2. CDR3 length equals 17 residues. Germline-derived CDR1 and CDR2 are WSHSY and SAAADI. V shed 6 bases and J 0 bases; nucleotides not matched to a gene: 11. The CDR3 DNA reads as TGCGCCAGCAGCGCCACCCTCCTAGCGGTCTCCTACAATGAGCAGTTCTTC. Amino acids: CASSATLLAVSYNEQFF.

This clone was picked up a small number of times. V gene TRBV2 combines with J gene TRBJ2-1; 9 bases match TRBD2. The CDR3 consists of 15 residues. J was trimmed by 7 bases and V by 8 bases; bases with no gene match: 12. The germline gives CDR1 SNHLY, CDR2 FYNNEI. As DNA, the CDR3 is TGTGCCAGCGTCCCAAGCGGGAGGAACCTAAATGAGCAGTTCTTC. As protein: CASVPSGRNLNEQFF.

This clone was found a few times. The V and J genes are TRBV5-1 and TRBJ1-1, with D unresolved. CDR1 and CDR2 from the germline V gene are SGHRS and YFSETQ. The CDR3 totals 14 residues. V gave up 0 bases and J gave up 7 bases, with 13 bases separating them. CDR3 amino acids: CASSLEVLSGEAFF. The CDR3 region has the DNA TGCGCCAGCAGCTTGGAGGTTCTGAGCGGTGAAGCTTTCTTT.

The chain joins TRBV5-1 to TRBJ2-5; 12 bases agree with TRBD1. Trimming at V came to 3 bases and at J to 4 bases, leaving 4 bases not matched to a gene. Germline CDR1 and CDR2: SGHRS and YFSETQ. The CDR3 is 15 amino acids. The CDR3 nucleotides read TGCGCCAGCAGCTCCGGGACAGGGGGCAGAGAGACCCAGTACTTC. This translates into CASSSGTGGRETQYF.

The V gene is TRBV3-1 (or the pseudogene TRBV3-2), the J gene TRBJ2-3; 11 positions match TRBD2. CDR3 length: 13 amino acids. The germline V gene has CDR1 LGHDT and CDR2 YNNKEL (reference sequence). J was trimmed by 3 bases and V by 8 bases; bases with no gene match: 1. The CDR3 DNA reads TGTGCCAGCCTAGCGGGAGGAACAGATACGCAGTATTTT. It is translated as CASLAGGTDTQYF.

This chain joins TRBV3-1 (or the pseudogene TRBV3-2) and TRBJ1-1; 8 bases line up with TRBD1. Per germline, CDR1 LGHDT and CDR2 YNNKEL (reference sequence). Unmatched junction bases numbered 6, after V lost 7 bases and J lost 5 bases. This CDR3 comprises 13 residues. This CDR3 is CASNTGGVTEAFF. The CDR3 nucleotides read TGTGCCAGCAACACAGGGGGGGTTACTGAAGCTTTCTTT.

The chain couples TRBV5-5 to TRBJ1-2; TRBD1 aligns across 7 bases. Germline lookup yields CDR1 SGHKS and CDR2 YYEKEE (reference sequence). Losses at the gene ends were 4 bases for V and 4 bases for J; bases not matched to a gene: 7. The CDR3 is 14 amino acids. The CDR3 nucleotides are TGTGCCAGCAGCCGCACTGACAGGGCCTATGGCTACACCTTC. This gives the protein CASSRTDRAYGYTF.

J is TRBJ2-5 and V is TRBV6-1; the match to TRBD2 covers 8 bases. Looked up from germline, CDR1 is MNHNS and CDR2 is SASEGT. This CDR3 spans 14 amino acids. Losses at the gene ends were 3 bases for V and 3 bases for J; bases not matched to a gene: 3. CDR3 residues: CASSERGVEETQYF. In nucleotides, the CDR3 is TGTGCCAGCAGTGAGCGGGGGGTGGAAGAGACCCAGTACTTC.

The rearrangement links TRBV19 to TRBJ1-1, with D hard to call. The CDR3 covers 15 residues. Germline values: CDR1 LNHDA, CDR2 SQIVND (reference sequence). With 6 bases removed from V and 0 bases from J, the gap between germline ends came to 14 bases. The CDR3 region is CASSTGGGVNTEAFF. CDR3 nucleotides: TGTGCCAGTAGCACTGGAGGTGGGGTGAACACTGAAGCTTTCTTT.

The chain is built from TRBV11-2 and TRBJ1-3; D not certain. The CDR3 has 15 residues. CDR1 SGHAT and CDR2 FQNNGV come from the germline V gene. Trimming took 7 bases from V and 0 from J, leaving 13 bases between them. The CDR3 sequence: CASTPATSSGNTIYF. Here the CDR3 DNA reads TGTGCCAGCACCCCGGCCACTAGCTCTGGAAACACCATATATTTT.

The V gene is TRBV20-1, the J gene TRBJ2-1, with TRBD2 matching 10 bases. Germline values: CDR1 DFQATT, CDR2 SNEGSKA (reference sequence). The CDR3 totals 14 residues. Trimming took 3 bases from V and 5 from J; bases not matched to a gene: 4. For the CDR3, the DNA is TGCAGTGCTAGTACTAGCGGGACTCACAATGAGCAGTTCTTC. It translates to CSASTSGTHNEQFF.

This clone was detected only a few times. The chain carries TRBV28 and TRBJ2-7; 10 bases agree with TRBD2. The CDR3 is 18 amino acids. The V segment lost 8 bases and the J segment 0 bases; nucleotides outside the gene matches: 16. Germline V lookup: CDR1 MDHEN, CDR2 SYDVKM. CDR3 region: CASLGTSASTDDSYEQYF. In nucleotides, the CDR3 is TGTGCCAGCCTGGGGACTAGCGCATCGACCGACGACTCCTACGAGCAGTACTTC.

The rearrangement links TRBV2 to TRBJ2-7; TRBD2 matches at 13 bases. This CDR3 comprises 17 residues. Germline CDR1 is SNHLY and CDR2 is FYNNEI. The V segment lost 5 bases and the J segment 2 bases; nucleotides outside the gene matches: 9. The CDR3 protein is CASSRSGTSGATYEQYF. DNA of the CDR3: TGTGCCAGCAGTCGTTCCGGGACTAGCGGGGCAACCTACGAGCAGTACTTC.

A remark on this clone: A much larger clone sits a single nucleotide away, making a read error possible. This chain links TRBV7-2 with TRBJ2-1; D might be TRBD1 (5 bases). Trimming took 1 base from V and 0 from J, leaving 7 bases between them. This CDR3 has 15 amino acids. From germline, CDR1 is SGHTA and CDR2 FQGNSA. The CDR3 coding sequence is TGTGCCAGCAGCTTAGACAGGAGCTCCTACAATGAGCAGTTCTTC. Protein sequence: CASSLDRSSYNEQFF.